This paragraph reports one TCR beta chain. What it binds is unknown. This specimen belongs to a study of a mutant IDH1 vaccine in newly diagnosed glioma. Study findings and constraints: Whatever changes occurred in top peripheral T cell clonotypes seemed unrelated to pseudoprogression.

Clones were read by immunoSEQ multiplex PCR, and TCRdb kept only the in-frame ones, dropping some. Here the sample spans approximately 52,000 clones, over 60% being singletons. Time point indicated: baseline, week 1 (first vaccination visit). Sample treatment: pre-vaccination baseline after standard-of-care therapy. Trimming removed 7 bases from V and 12 bases from J; junction bases left unmatched: 10. The CDR3 runs to 14 residues. Germline CDR1 is MGHDK and CDR2 is SYGVNS. V and J are TRBV25-1 and TRBJ1-6, with TRBD1 identical over 9 bases. The specimen was PBMCs, collected from a glioma patient treated with radiotherapy, temozolomide or both. This clonotype was obtained from a woman between 40 and 50 years old with glioma. The CDR3 loop is CASTHDPGQGPLHF. The CDR3 nucleotides are TGTGCCAGCACCCACGATCCGGGACAGGGACCCCTCCACTTT.